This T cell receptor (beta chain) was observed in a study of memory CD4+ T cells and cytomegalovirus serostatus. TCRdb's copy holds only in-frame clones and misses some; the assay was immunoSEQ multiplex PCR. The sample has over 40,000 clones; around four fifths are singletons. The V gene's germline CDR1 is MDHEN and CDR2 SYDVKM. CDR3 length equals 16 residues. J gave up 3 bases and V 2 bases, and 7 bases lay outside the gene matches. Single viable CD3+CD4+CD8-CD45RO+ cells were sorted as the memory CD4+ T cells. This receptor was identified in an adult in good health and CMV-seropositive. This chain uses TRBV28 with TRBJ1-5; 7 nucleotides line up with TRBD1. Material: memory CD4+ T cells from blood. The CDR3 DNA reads TGTGCCAGCAGTTTACCCGACAGGGCCACCAATCAGCCCCAGCATTTT. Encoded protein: CASSLPDRATNQPQHF.